The 2 T cell receptor beta chains listed next were all sequenced from one sample in a study of cytomegalovirus exposure and HLA in healthy donors. Use of 60 Vbeta and 13 Jbeta primers characterized the PCR. Method: immunoSEQ multiplex PCR; TCRdb's copy keeps in-frame clones and lacks some. The sample holds around 120,000 clones, 75% to 85% seen once. The sample taken for sequencing was PBMCs. The receptors derive from a male donor in good health and CMV-seronegative.

The chain recombines TRBV9 with TRBJ1-6, with D maybe TRBD1 (5 bases). CDR1 is SGDLS and CDR2 is YYNGEE in the germline V gene. The CDR3 covers 14 residues. The V gene lost 4 bases and the J gene lost 16 bases, with 21 bases spanning the gap. The CDR3 DNA reads as TGTGCCAGCAGCAATACCCCCGGGGCCGCGGGGCTCCACTTT. Residues: CASSNTPGAAGLHF.

This clone was recorded once. V is TRBV7-9 and J is TRBJ1-1, with a tentative D call TRBD1 (5 bases). Germline V lookup: CDR1 SEHNR, CDR2 FQNEAQ (reference sequence). CDR3 size: 13 residues. Trimming removed 5 bases at V and 1 base at J, with 8 bases between. The CDR3 DNA sequence: TGTGCCAGCAGCGCTGACAGGAACACTGAAGCTTTCTTT. Protein sequence: CASSADRNTEAFF.